This T cell receptor beta chain originates from a study of cytomegalovirus exposure and HLA in healthy donors. Both 60 Vbeta primers and 13 Jbeta primers went into the PCR. Produced via immunoSEQ multiplex PCR; TCRdb's table is partial and in-frame only. The data hold about 89,000 clones, with approximately 76% observed a single time. With regard to this clone: Antigen specificity is unknown.

Findings and limits, study-wide: CMV antigen specificity was confirmed in vitro for three CMV-associated chains. Solely CMV serostatus was available to characterize immune exposure. Sequencing artifact likely explains a cluster of highly shared sequence variants. Near-uniform donor sequencing depth was presumed by presence/absence analyses.

The ends lost 10 bases at V and 6 bases at J; junction bases unmatched: 21. The CDR3 spans 16 residues. Germline V gives CDR1 MDHEN, CDR2 SYDVKM. This TCR derives from a male donor in good health and CMV-seronegative. The chain links TRBV28 to TRBJ2-7; 7 bases agree with TRBD1. Material: PBMCs. Here the CDR3 DNA reads TGTGCCACACATTCCGAATCGACAGGGTTTTTCTCCGAGCAGTACTTC. It yields the protein CATHSESTGFFSEQYF.